Sequencing of this TCR beta chain was carried out in a study of blood T cells in healthy people across ages. Study as a whole: With template switching, about one barcoded beta molecule was captured per two T cells.

Study results and limitations: Per million T cells, the diversity of TCR beta decreased roughly linearly as age advanced.

It was with a sample-barcoded 5' primer and a J-beta primer mix that a second PCR of roughly 6 to 11 cycles was run. Each of the samples gave a minimum of 3 million paired-end reads that contained CDR3. TCRdb reanalysed the 5' RACE reads using MiXCR and keeps one entry per CDR3 protein. The data hold approximately 1.5 million distinct CDR3 sequences, with 42% observed a single time. This clonotype was observed a handful of times. Its target is unknown. V lost 4 bases, J lost 2 bases, and 4 bases stayed unmatched. Germline V gene data show CDR1 as MNHEY and CDR2 as SMNVEV (reference sequence). CDR3 size: 14 residues.

This chain links TRBV27 with TRBJ2-7; 8 bases agree with TRBD1. The receptor comes from a woman aged 18-29 years in good health. The source material was blood. As DNA, the CDR3 is TGTGCCAGCAGTTACGCAGGGGGCACCTACGAGCAGTACTTC. Amino acid sequence: CASSYAGGTYEQYF.